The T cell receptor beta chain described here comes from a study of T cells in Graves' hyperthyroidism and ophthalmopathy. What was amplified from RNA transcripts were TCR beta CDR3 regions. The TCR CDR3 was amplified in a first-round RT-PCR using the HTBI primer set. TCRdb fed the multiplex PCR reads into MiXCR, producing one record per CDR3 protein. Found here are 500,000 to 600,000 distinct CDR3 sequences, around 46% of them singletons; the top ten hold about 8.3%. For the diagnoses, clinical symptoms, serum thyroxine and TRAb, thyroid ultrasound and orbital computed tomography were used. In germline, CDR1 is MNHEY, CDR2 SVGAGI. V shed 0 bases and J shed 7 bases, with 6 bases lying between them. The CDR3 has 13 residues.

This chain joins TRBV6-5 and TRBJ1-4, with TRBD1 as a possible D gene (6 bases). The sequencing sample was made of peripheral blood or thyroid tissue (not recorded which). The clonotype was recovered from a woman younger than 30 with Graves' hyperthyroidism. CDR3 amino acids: CASSYSGAEKLFF. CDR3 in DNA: TGTGCCAGCAGTTACTCGGGGGCTGAAAAACTGTTTTTT.